Included here is one T cell receptor beta chain sequence, with context. Using immunoSEQ multiplex PCR, the repertoire was profiled, and TCRdb retains in-frame clones only, with some absent. This sample has fewer than 180,000 clones, with about 85% found just once. This CDR3 spans 14 amino acids. Trimming shortened V by 5 bases and J by 5 bases, and 13 bases separated the two germline ends. From germline, CDR1 is LNHDA and CDR2 SQIVND (reference sequence). These data originate in a study of blood T cell repertoires in COVID-19. For the study at large: T cells, B-cell-depleted T cells, or PBMCs provided the cDNA or gDNA that served as material.

Sequenced: peripheral blood. This TCR derives from a woman aged 55-70 years with active or convalescent COVID-19. The chain carries TRBV19 and TRBJ1-5; no clear D. Written as DNA, the CDR3 is TGTGCCAGTAGTTGGGAGGCCGGAGATCAGCCCCAGCATTTT. Amino acid sequence: CASSWEAGDQPQHF.